This T cell receptor (beta chain) comes out of a study of cytomegalovirus exposure and HLA in healthy donors. In its sample, this clone was seen a few times. Primers included in the PCR were 60 Vbeta and 13 Jbeta primers. The protocol was immunoSEQ multiplex PCR, while the TCRdb copy is restricted to in-frame clones and leaves out a portion. The sample carries roughly 180,000 clones, roughly 9.5% recorded once. The CDR3 length is 15 residues. The germline CDR1 and CDR2 sequences are SGHRS and YFSETQ. V lost 7 bases and J 5 bases, leaving 21 bases between the germline ends. Input material: PBMCs. The clonotype was recovered from a woman aged 30 to 39 in good health and CMV-seropositive. The chain combines TRBV5-1 with TRBJ1-1; D might be TRBD1 (5 bases). CDR3 in amino acids: CASDHFPGEKTEAFF. In DNA, the CDR3 is TGCGCCAGCGATCATTTCCCGGGGGAGAAAACTGAAGCTTTCTTT.